Given below is one TCR beta chain in context. The antigen is undetermined. This specimen belongs to a study of regulatory and conventional T cells in RAG deficiency. Findings of the study overall: Omenn syndrome and CID/AS patients had about 110-fold fewer unique Treg TCR beta sequences, versus roughly 10-fold elsewhere. Shorter CDR3s in all patient subsets; >85% Treg-Tconv overlap in Omenn.

Conventional CD4+ T cells were sorted from blood as CD25-low CD127-high cells. Produced via immunoSEQ multiplex PCR; TCRdb's table is partial and in-frame only. The sample yields approximately 12,000 clones, 93% seen once. The same sample was also studied in work on regulatory T cells. That report adds: Primers: 52 TRBV forward and 13 TRBJ reverse. Regulatory T cells showed the strongest V-J pair restriction and V/J gene skewing among patient repertoires.

The TCR was taken from a human donor in good health. Source material: CD4+ effector T cells sorted from blood.

This chain's CDR3 is CASSLDSTNSPLHF. CDR3 coding DNA: TGTGCCAGCAGCTTAGACAGTACTAATTCACCCCTCCACTTT. The rearrangement links TRBV7-2 to TRBJ1-6; no clear D. V lost 1 base and J lost 6, with 7 bases in between. Germline V gene lookup returns CDR1 SGHTA and CDR2 FQGNSA. This CDR3 contains 14 residues.